The sample holds a few counts of the clone carrying this T cell receptor beta chain. Its antigen is not known. The stimulus was lysate of CMV-infected fibroblasts, around 10 ug/mL. Sorted nonresponding memory CD4+ T cells were CD40L-negative, CD69-negative, CD45RO-high. Stimulated PBMCs had first been depleted of CD8+ T cells. Germline assignment: CDR1 SNHLY and CDR2 FYNNEI. V was clipped by 6 bases and J by 0 bases, with 9 bases between them. The CDR3 length is 14 residues. The data originate from a study of persistence of HIV-infected CD4 T cells. Study context: CD4+ T cells responding to CMV or HIV-1 Gag were isolated. Multiple blood draws of up to 180 mL, except two donors with single leukapheresis.

This was the immunoSEQ version 4 assay in survey mode. Repertoires were generated with immunoSEQ multiplex PCR, while TCRdb's copy carries only in-frame clones and drops some. The sample yields 30,000 to 35,000 clones, roughly 82% seen once. The study's findings and limits: Within sorted populations, more oligoclonal TCRs accompanied more oligoclonal proviruses.

This TCR was recovered from an adult man with HIV who was CMV-seropositive. V gene TRBV2 combines with J gene TRBJ1-5; D ambiguous. Sequenced here: CD4+ T cells sorted from PBMCs after roughly 19-hour stimulation, sampled from a patient who received antiretroviral therapy. CDR3 in amino acids: CASSPLNSNQPQHF. The DNA of the CDR3 is TGTGCCAGCAGCCCCCTCAATAGCAATCAGCCCCAGCATTTT. Full variable domain (missing parts from reference TRBV2 and TRBJ1-5): EPEVTQTPSHQVTQMGQEVILRCVPISNHLYFYWYRQILGQKVEFLVSFYNNEISEKSEIFDDQFSVERPDGSNFTLKIRSTKLEDSAMYFCASSPLNSNQPQHFGDGTRLSIL.